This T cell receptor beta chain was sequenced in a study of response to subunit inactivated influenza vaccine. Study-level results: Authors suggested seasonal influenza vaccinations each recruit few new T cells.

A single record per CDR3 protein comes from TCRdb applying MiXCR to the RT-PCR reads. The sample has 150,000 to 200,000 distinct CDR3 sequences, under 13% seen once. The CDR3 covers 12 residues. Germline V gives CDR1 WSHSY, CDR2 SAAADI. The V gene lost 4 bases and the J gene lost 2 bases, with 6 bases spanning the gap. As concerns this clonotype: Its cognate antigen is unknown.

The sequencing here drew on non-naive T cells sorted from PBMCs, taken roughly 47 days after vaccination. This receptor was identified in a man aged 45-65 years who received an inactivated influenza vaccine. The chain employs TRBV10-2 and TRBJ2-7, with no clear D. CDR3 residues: CASSGWPYEQYF. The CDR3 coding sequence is TGCGCCAGCAGTGGATGGCCCTACGAGCAGTACTTC.